This TCR beta chain was identified during a study of blood T cell repertoires in COVID-19. V shed 3 bases and J shed 10 bases, with 10 bases lying between them. Germline V gene sequence: CDR1 MNHNS, CDR2 SASEGT. This CDR3 spans 12 amino acids. In the original analysis: The authors estimated nucleated cell counts from reference gene primer amplification. Some clones are missing from TCRdb's copy, which holds only in-frame ones; the method was immunoSEQ multiplex PCR. The DNA was the basis for D and trimming; V, J and clone size are from that table. There are roughly 59,000 clones in the sample; roughly 71% occur only once, and approximately 6.8% lies in the top ten.

The gene calls are TRBV6-1 and TRBJ2-1; D uncertain. The source is a woman in her fifties or sixties with active or convalescent COVID-19. The sequenced material came from peripheral blood. CDR3 nucleotide sequence: TGTGCCAGCAGTGAGGGCGCCGAGGAGCAGTTCTTC. Amino acids: CASSEGAEEQFF.